The present T cell receptor (beta chain) was sequenced within a study of T cells in Graves' hyperthyroidism and ophthalmopathy. The wider study: Peripheral blood was drawn at first diagnosis, prior to all treatment. Study results and limitations: Appearing also in blood were most of the thyroid clonotypes expanded above 0.001.

Per the germline V gene, CDR1 is DFQATT and CDR2 is SNEGSKA (reference sequence). V lost 3 bases, J lost 2 bases, and 10 bases stayed unmatched. The CDR3 runs 15 residues. TCR beta CDR3 regions were amplified from RNA. HTBI primers were employed in a first-round RT-PCR of the TCR CDR3. TCRdb called the multiplex PCR reads again in MiXCR, with one record for every CDR3 protein. The sample includes roughly 800,000 distinct CDR3 sequences, around 39% of them seen just once. Patients were excluded for uncontrolled infection, other autoimmune disease, pregnancy or lactation. About 10 ml fresh peripheral blood yielded the PBMCs. This clonotype was detected a few times. The antigen remains undetermined.

This receptor was identified in a young man with Graves' hyperthyroidism. The chain couples TRBV20-1 to TRBJ2-7; 7 bases fit TRBD2. The sample taken for sequencing was blood. The CDR3 sequence: CSASKTPSGTYEQYF. The CDR3, as DNA: TGCAGTGCTAGTAAGACGCCTAGCGGAACCTACGAGCAGTACTTC.